These 31 T cell receptor beta chains originate from one sample sequenced in a study of control samples from healthy donors and cancer patients. Some clones are missing from TCRdb's copy, which holds only in-frame ones; the method was immunoSEQ multiplex PCR. This table has 150,000 to 180,000 clones, roughly 94% appearing once. Sequencing was carried out using blood. The origin of the receptors is a man aged 35 to 55 in good health.

The gene calls are TRBV11-2 and TRBJ1-3; D remains unclear. The length of the CDR3 is 13 residues. Germline V gene data show CDR1 as SGHAT and CDR2 as FQNNGV. The germline V and J ends were trimmed by 3 bases and 4 bases, with 7 bases remaining between them. This CDR3 is CASSFQNGNTIYF. In DNA form, the CDR3 reads TGTGCCAGCAGCTTTCAGAACGGAAACACCATATATTTT.

The V gene is TRBV19, the J gene TRBJ1-1; the D is unclear. This CDR3 is built from 11 residues. Trimming took 8 bases from V and 11 from J, leaving 15 bases between them. CDR1 LNHDA and CDR2 SQIVND come from the germline V gene (reference sequence). This CDR3 is CASLWGYEAFF. The CDR3 region has the DNA TGTGCCAGTCTCTGGGGATATGAGGCTTTCTTT. Drawing the rest from reference TRBV19 and TRBJ1-1, the complete variable domain is DGGITQSPKYLFRKEGQNVTLSCEQNLNHDAMYWYRQDPGQGLRLIYYSQIVNDFQKGDIAEGYSVSREKKESFPLTVTSAQKNPTAFYLCASLWGYEAFFGQGTRLTVV.

The rearrangement uses TRBV6-5 and TRBJ1-1; TRBD1 agrees at 12 bases. Losses at the gene ends were 7 bases for V and 6 bases for J; bases not matched to a gene: 9. This CDR3 has 15 residues. The germline CDR1 and CDR2 sequences are MNHEY and SVGAGI. CDR3 amino acids: CASKKAGTGGAEAFF. The DNA for the CDR3 is TGTGCCAGCAAGAAAGCCGGGACAGGGGGCGCTGAAGCTTTCTTT.

The chain recombines TRBV27 with TRBJ2-1; possibly TRBD1 or TRBD2 for D (5 bases each). Germline values: CDR1 MNHEY, CDR2 SMNVEV (reference sequence). V was pared by 5 bases and J by 8 bases, with 19 bases between. The CDR3 runs 15 residues. The CDR3 protein is CASSQSGTPLDEQFF. CDR3 in DNA: TGTGCCAGCAGTCAATCCGGGACCCCACTCGATGAGCAGTTCTTC.

The sample holds a few counts of this clone. The J gene is TRBJ1-2, the V gene TRBV2, with TRBD1 as a possible D gene (6 bases). Germline V gives CDR1 SNHLY, CDR2 FYNNEI. The CDR3 has 12 amino acids. The ends were cut back, 7 bases at V and 7 bases at J, with 13 bases in the middle. CDR3 region: CASKVGGTGYTF. In DNA, the CDR3 is TGTGCCAGCAAAGTAGGGGGGACTGGCTACACCTTC.

This chain links TRBV10-3 with TRBJ2-1, with D perhaps matching TRBD1 or TRBD2 (6 bases each). This CDR3 spans 14 amino acids. Deletions cut 0 bases from V and 7 bases from J, with 10 bases between. Germline V CDR1 and CDR2: ENHRY, SYGVKD. The CDR3 nucleotides read TGTGCCATCAGTGAGTCATGGGGGGCGAATGAGCAGTTCTTC. Translated, it gives CAISESWGANEQFF.

V is TRBV5-1 and J is TRBJ2-7; D remains ambiguous. CDR3 length equals 13 residues. V lost 2 bases and J 5 bases, leaving 11 bases between the germline ends. Germline V gene lookup returns CDR1 SGHRS and CDR2 YFSETQ. The CDR3 loop is CASSLSPLNEQYF. CDR3 DNA sequence: TGCGCCAGCAGCTTAAGTCCCCTGAACGAGCAGTACTTC.

CDR3 sequence reads: CASSQDSYYEQYF. Here the CDR3 DNA reads TGTGCCAGCAGTCAGGACAGTTACTACGAGCAGTACTTC. This rearrangement joins TRBV12-3 or TRBV12-4 to TRBJ2-7; D is perhaps TRBD1 (6 bases). Trimming removed 5 bases at V and 3 bases at J, with 11 bases between. The CDR3 covers 13 residues.

The rearrangement links TRBV30 to TRBJ2-5; D remains unclear. Trimming shortened V by 3 bases and J by 4 bases, and 12 bases separated the two germline ends. The CDR3 is 13 amino acids. Germline-derived CDR1 and CDR2 are GTSNPN and SVGIG (reference sequence). CDR3 sequence: CAWRGLGPETQYF. CDR3 bases: TGTGCCTGGAGGGGCTTAGGGCCAGAGACCCAGTACTTC. Full variable domain (missing parts from reference TRBV30 and TRBJ2-5): SQTIHQWPATLVQPVGSPLSLECTVEGTSNPNLYWYRQAAGRGLQLLFYSVGIGQISSEVPQNLSASRPQDRQFILSSKKLLLSDSGFYLCAWRGLGPETQYFGPGTRLLVL.

In this sample, this clone turned up once. This chain links TRBV19 with TRBJ1-5; D is unclear. Germline assignment: CDR1 LNHDA and CDR2 SQIVND (reference sequence). CDR3 size: 17 residues. V lost 5 bases and J 5 bases, leaving 22 bases between the germline ends. CDR3 amino acids: CASSFAPIRTHHQPQHF. For the CDR3, the DNA is TGTGCCAGTAGTTTTGCCCCGATTCGGACTCACCATCAGCCCCAGCATTTT.

This chain connects TRBV4-3 to TRBJ1-6, with D possibly being TRBD1 (5 bases). Germline loops: CDR1 LGHNA, CDR2 YSLEER. There are 18 residues in the CDR3. V dropped 0 bases and J dropped 6 bases, with 18 bases sitting between them. Here the CDR3 reads CASSQDQMGLGLNSPLHF. CDR3 nucleotide sequence: TGCGCCAGCAGCCAAGATCAGATGGGGTTGGGGCTTAATTCACCCCTCCACTTT.

The chain links TRBV5-1 to TRBJ1-1, with D unresolved. Between the trimmed V and J ends, which lost 0 bases and 0 bases, there was a span of 6 bases. This CDR3 has 14 amino acids. Germline V lookup: CDR1 SGHRS, CDR2 YFSETQ. This chain's CDR3 is CASSLDRMNTEAFF. The DNA of the CDR3 is TGCGCCAGCAGCTTGGATCGGATGAACACTGAAGCTTTCTTT.

This clone was seen just once. V usage is TRBV7-3 and J usage is TRBJ1-1; no reliable D call. Germline values: CDR1 SGHTA, CDR2 FQGTGA. The CDR3 runs to 13 residues. The V gene lost 3 bases and the J gene lost 1 base, with 6 bases spanning the gap. CDR3 nucleotides: TGTGCCAGCAGCTTCGAAAGGAACACTGAAGCTTTCTTT. Translation gives CASSFERNTEAFF.

V is TRBV12-3 or TRBV12-4 and J is TRBJ1-6; D gene unclear. Trimming removed 5 bases from V and 7 bases from J, with 3 bases in between. This CDR3 is built from 11 residues. The CDR3 DNA sequence: TGTGCCAGCAGTCGCAATTCACCCCTCCACTTT. As protein: CASSRNSPLHF.

Here the CDR3 reads CATSDLGPAGYGYTF. DNA for the CDR3: TGTGCCACCAGTGATTTGGGACCGGCAGGATATGGCTACACCTTC. This chain links TRBV24-1 with TRBJ1-2, with unresolved D. Trimming pared 0 bases from V and 5 bases from J, leaving 12 bases between. The length of the CDR3 is 15 residues. The germline CDR1 and CDR2 sequences are KGHDR and SFDVKD.

The gene calls are TRBV2 and TRBJ2-4; D may be TRBD2 (5 bases). The CDR3 totals 17 residues. Per the germline V gene, CDR1 is SNHLY and CDR2 is FYNNEI. V shed 0 bases and J shed 0 bases, with 12 bases lying between them. CDR3 sequence: CASSEAAGTLAKNIQYF. CDR3 nucleotide sequence: TGTGCCAGCAGTGAAGCTGCGGGCACCCTAGCCAAAAACATTCAGTACTTC.

The chain uses TRBV6-5 and TRBJ2-3; D call uncertain. CDR1 MNHEY and CDR2 SVGAGI come from the germline V gene. This CDR3 has 13 residues. The germline V and J ends were trimmed by 8 bases and 0 bases, with 9 bases remaining between them. The CDR3 nucleotides are TGTGCCAGCCGGCCTCCTAGCACAGATACGCAGTATTTT. Its translation: CASRPPSTDTQYF.

The gene calls are TRBV15 and TRBJ1-1, with a possible D match to TRBD1 (6 bases). The CDR3 has 16 amino acids. Germline V gene lookup returns CDR1 LNHNV and CDR2 YYDKDF (reference sequence). V lost 3 bases and J 4 bases, leaving 18 bases between the germline ends. The CDR3 loop reads CATSRFWGARVTEAFF. The CDR3 bases are TGTGCCACCAGCAGGTTCTGGGGGGCGCGGGTCACTGAAGCTTTCTTT.

V gene TRBV9 combines with J gene TRBJ1-3; tentative D call: TRBD1 (6 bases). The CDR3 is made up of 15 amino acids. Germline V gene data show CDR1 as SGDLS and CDR2 as YYNGEE. Trimming took off 3 bases at V and 1 base at J, with 11 bases between the two ends. CDR3 sequence: CASSAQGRSGNTIYF. CDR3 bases: TGTGCCAGCAGCGCTCAGGGGAGATCTGGAAACACCATATATTTT.

The gene calls are TRBV19 and TRBJ1-1, with D uncertain. Deletions cut 0 bases from V and 5 bases from J, with 4 bases between. CDR1 is LNHDA, CDR2 SQIVND, per germline (reference sequence). This CDR3 region has 12 residues. The CDR3, as DNA: TGTGCCAGTAGTATAGACCGGACTGAAGCTTTCTTT. It is translated as CASSIDRTEAFF.

The chain joins TRBV6-2 or TRBV6-3 to TRBJ2-7; D uncertain. The germline CDR1 and CDR2 sequences are MNHEY and SVGEGT. This CDR3 is built from 13 residues. V gave up 2 bases and J gave up 0 bases, with 5 bases separating them. Written as DNA, the CDR3 is TGTGCCAGCAGTTACACCGACTCCTACGAGCAGTACTTC. Protein sequence: CASSYTDSYEQYF.

V is TRBV6-5 and J is TRBJ1-1; unclear D gene. Germline V CDR1 and CDR2: MNHEY, SVGAGI. The CDR3 totals 15 residues. V was trimmed by 4 bases and J by 3 bases, leaving 15 bases between them. CDR3 bases: TGTGCCAGCAGTTCAACTTCCTTCCGAGACACTGAAGCTTTCTTT. This sequence encodes CASSSTSFRDTEAFF.

This chain joins TRBV6-5 and TRBJ1-2; 9 bases align to TRBD1. V shed 6 bases and J 8 bases; nucleotides not matched to a gene: 7. There are 13 residues in the CDR3. CDR1 is MNHEY, CDR2 SVGAGI, per germline. This CDR3 is CASRKQGAGGYTF. The CDR3 bases are TGTGCCAGCAGGAAACAGGGGGCAGGGGGCTACACCTTC.

The chain links TRBV29-1 to TRBJ1-1; D unclear. The CDR3 is 12 amino acids. V shed 2 bases and J shed 0 bases, with 4 bases lying between them. From germline, CDR1 is SQVTM and CDR2 ANQGSEA. The CDR3 DNA reads TGCAGCGTTGAAAGGCTGAACACTGAAGCTTTCTTT. This codes for CSVERLNTEAFF.

The CDR3 spells CASSRGGRYEQFF. CDR3 bases: TGTGCCAGCAGTCGGGGGGGCCGGTATGAGCAGTTCTTC. The rearrangement uses TRBV25-1 and TRBJ2-1, with 8 nucleotides matching TRBD2. V lost 5 bases, J lost 8 bases, and 5 bases stayed unmatched. This CDR3 is built from 13 residues. Germline CDR1 and CDR2: MGHDK and SYGVNS. Full variable domain (missing parts from reference TRBV25-1 and TRBJ2-1): EADIYQTPRYLVIGTGKKITLECSQTMGHDKMYWYQQDPGMELHLIHYSYGVNSTEKGDLSSESTVSRIRTEHFPLTLESARPSHTSQYLCASSRGGRYEQFFGPGTRLTVL.

This chain connects TRBV27 to TRBJ2-1; D remains ambiguous. The germline V gene has CDR1 MNHEY and CDR2 SMNVEV (reference sequence). V lost 3 bases and J lost 5, with 5 bases in between. CDR3 length: 12 amino acids. The CDR3 is CASSLPNNEQFF. Here the CDR3 DNA reads TGTGCCAGCAGTTTGCCCAACAATGAGCAGTTCTTC.

The CDR3: CASSQASSGATNEKLFF. As DNA, the CDR3 is TGTGCCAGCAGCCAAGCCTCCTCTGGGGCAACTAATGAAAAACTGTTTTTT. V is TRBV3-1 (or the pseudogene TRBV3-2) and J is TRBJ1-4; no definite D call. The germline V gene has CDR1 LGHDT and CDR2 YNNKEL (reference sequence). The germline V and J ends were trimmed by 1 base and 0 bases, with 12 bases remaining between them. The CDR3 totals 17 residues.

There are a few counts of this clone. CDR3 in DNA: TGCGCCAGCAGCCAAGATATTGCAGCCTATAATTCACCCCTCCACTTT. Protein: CASSQDIAAYNSPLHF. This chain uses TRBV4-1 with TRBJ1-6; no clear D. V lost 0 bases, J lost 2 bases, and 8 bases lay in between. Germline CDR1 MGHRA, CDR2 YSYEKL. The CDR3 consists of 16 residues.

This chain links TRBV5-1 with TRBJ2-7; 10 bases are shared with TRBD1. This CDR3 spans 14 amino acids. With V trimmed by 4 bases and J by 5 bases, 6 bases remained unmatched. Germline V gene sequence: CDR1 SGHRS, CDR2 YFSETQ. CDR3 amino acids: CASSPGQGLNEQYF. As DNA, the CDR3 is TGCGCCAGCAGCCCGGGACAGGGGCTCAACGAGCAGTACTTC.

In its sample, this clone was seen once. The chain carries TRBV19 and TRBJ1-2; D is perhaps TRBD1 (5 bases). V lost 7 bases and J 5 bases, leaving 11 bases between the germline ends. The CDR3 is 12 residues long. Germline CDR1 and CDR2: LNHDA and SQIVND (reference sequence). The CDR3 bases are TGTGCCAGTACAGGGACGGAATATGGCTACACCTTC. This translates into CASTGTEYGYTF.

CDR3 protein: CAWSVSGNTIYF. In DNA, the CDR3 is TGTGCCTGGAGTGTCTCTGGAAACACCATATATTTT. This chain uses TRBV30 with TRBJ1-3; no firm D call. Trimming shortened V by 0 bases and J by 0 bases, and 0 bases separated the two germline ends. Germline CDR1 and CDR2: GTSNPN and SVGIG (reference sequence). This CDR3 has 12 residues.